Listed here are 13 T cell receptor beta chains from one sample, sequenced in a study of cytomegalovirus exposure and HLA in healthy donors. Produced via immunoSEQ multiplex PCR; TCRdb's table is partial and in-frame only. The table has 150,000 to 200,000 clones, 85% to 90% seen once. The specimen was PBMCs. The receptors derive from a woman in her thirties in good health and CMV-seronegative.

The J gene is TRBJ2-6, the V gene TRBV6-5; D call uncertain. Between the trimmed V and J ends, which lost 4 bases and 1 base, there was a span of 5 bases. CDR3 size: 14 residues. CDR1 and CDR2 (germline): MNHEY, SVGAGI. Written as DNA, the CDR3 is TGTGCCAGCAGTTCGCGTTCTGGGGCCAACGTCCTGACTTTC. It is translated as CASSSRSGANVLTF.

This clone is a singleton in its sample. The CDR3: CASSLAPGQSYNEQFF. The CDR3 nucleotides read TGTGCCAGCAGCTTAGCCCCCGGGCAATCCTACAATGAGCAGTTCTTC. The chain joins TRBV7-2 to TRBJ2-1; the D is unclear. Germline loops: CDR1 SGHTA, CDR2 FQGNSA. V lost 0 bases, J lost 1 base, and 10 bases lay in between. This CDR3 is built from 16 residues. Using reference TRBV7-2 and TRBJ2-1 for the parts outside the CDR3, the full variable domain is GAGVSQSPSNKVTEKGKDVELRCDPISGHTALYWYRQSLGQGLEFLIYFQGNSAPDKSGLPSDRFSAERTGGSVSTLTIQRTQQEDSAVYLCASSLAPGQSYNEQFFGPGTRLTVL.

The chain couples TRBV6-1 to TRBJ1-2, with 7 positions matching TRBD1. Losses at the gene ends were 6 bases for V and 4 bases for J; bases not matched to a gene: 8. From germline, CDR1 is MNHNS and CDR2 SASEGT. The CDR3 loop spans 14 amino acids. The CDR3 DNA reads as TGTGCCAGCAGAGCGACAGGGTTTGCCTATGGCTACACCTTC. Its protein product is CASRATGFAYGYTF.

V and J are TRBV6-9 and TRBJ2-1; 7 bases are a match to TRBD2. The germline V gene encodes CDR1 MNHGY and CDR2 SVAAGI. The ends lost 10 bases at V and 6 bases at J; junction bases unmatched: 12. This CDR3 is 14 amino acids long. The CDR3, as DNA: TGTGCCATCTTGTGGCGGGAGAGGGGCAATGAGCAGTTCTTC. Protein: CAILWRERGNEQFF.

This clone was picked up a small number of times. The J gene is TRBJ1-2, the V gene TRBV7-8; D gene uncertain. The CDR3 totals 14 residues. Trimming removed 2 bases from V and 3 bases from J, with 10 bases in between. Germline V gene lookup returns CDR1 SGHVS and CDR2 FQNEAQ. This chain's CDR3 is CASSLRSRDYGYTF. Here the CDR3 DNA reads TGTGCCAGCAGCTTAAGGTCTAGGGACTATGGCTACACCTTC. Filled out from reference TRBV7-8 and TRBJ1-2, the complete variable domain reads GAGVSQSPRYKVAKRGQDVALRCDPISGHVSLFWYQQALGQGPEFLTYFQNEAQLDKSGLPSDRFFAERPEGSVSTLKIQRTQQEDSAVYLCASSLRSRDYGYTFGSGTRLTVV.

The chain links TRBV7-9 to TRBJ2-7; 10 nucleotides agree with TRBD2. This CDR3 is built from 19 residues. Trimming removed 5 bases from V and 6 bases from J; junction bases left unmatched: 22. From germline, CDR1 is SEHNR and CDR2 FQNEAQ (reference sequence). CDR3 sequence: CASSPVASGRPRSRSEQYF. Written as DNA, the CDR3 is TGTGCCAGCAGCCCAGTAGCTAGCGGGAGACCTAGATCCAGGTCCGAGCAGTACTTC.

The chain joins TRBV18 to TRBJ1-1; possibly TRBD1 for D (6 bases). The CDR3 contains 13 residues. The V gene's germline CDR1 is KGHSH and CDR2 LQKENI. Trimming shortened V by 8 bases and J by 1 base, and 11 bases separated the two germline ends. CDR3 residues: CASQGQKNTEAFF. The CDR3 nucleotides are TGTGCCAGCCAAGGACAGAAGAACACTGAAGCTTTCTTT.

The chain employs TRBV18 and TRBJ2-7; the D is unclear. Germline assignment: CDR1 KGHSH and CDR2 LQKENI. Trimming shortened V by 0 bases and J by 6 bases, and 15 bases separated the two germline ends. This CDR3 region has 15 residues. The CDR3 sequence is CASSPPRTAPREQYF. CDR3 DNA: TGTGCCAGCTCACCACCGAGGACCGCTCCCCGCGAGCAGTACTTC.

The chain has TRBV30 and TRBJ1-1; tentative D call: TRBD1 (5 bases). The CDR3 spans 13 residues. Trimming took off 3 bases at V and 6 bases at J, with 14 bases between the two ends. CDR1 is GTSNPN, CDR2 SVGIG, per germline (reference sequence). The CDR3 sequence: CAWSSGTKAEAFF. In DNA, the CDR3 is TGTGCCTGGAGCTCGGGGACCAAGGCTGAAGCTTTCTTT.

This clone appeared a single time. The CDR3 is CATKREGLYNEQFF. The CDR3 region has the DNA TGTGCCACGAAGCGGGAGGGCCTGTACAATGAGCAGTTCTTC. The chain employs TRBV27 and TRBJ2-1, with 10 bases matching TRBD2. V shed 10 bases, J shed 4 bases, and the junction held 7 bases outside the gene matches. The CDR3 covers 14 residues. CDR1 and CDR2 (germline): MNHEY, SMNVEV (reference sequence).

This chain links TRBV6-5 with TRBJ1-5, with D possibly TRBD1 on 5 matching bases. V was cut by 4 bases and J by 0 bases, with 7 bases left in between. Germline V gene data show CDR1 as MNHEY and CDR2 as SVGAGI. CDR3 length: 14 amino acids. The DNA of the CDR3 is TGTGCCAGCAGTTCAGGGTATAGCAATCAGCCCCAGCATTTT. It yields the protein CASSSGYSNQPQHF.

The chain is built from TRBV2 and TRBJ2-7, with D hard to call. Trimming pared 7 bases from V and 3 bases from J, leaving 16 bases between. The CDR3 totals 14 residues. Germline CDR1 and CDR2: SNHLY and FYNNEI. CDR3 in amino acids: CASNIEDKNYEQYF. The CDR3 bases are TGTGCCAGCAATATTGAAGACAAAAACTACGAGCAGTACTTC.

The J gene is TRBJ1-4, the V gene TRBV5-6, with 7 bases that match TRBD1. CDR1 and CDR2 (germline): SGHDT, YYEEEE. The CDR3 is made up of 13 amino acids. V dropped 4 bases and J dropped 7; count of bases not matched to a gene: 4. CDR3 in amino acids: CASSDRVGEKLFF. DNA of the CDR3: TGTGCCAGCAGCGACAGGGTGGGTGAAAAACTGTTTTTT.